This T cell receptor (beta chain) appears in the sequencing data of a study of CD8+ T cells in alopecia areata (dated by TCRdb to between 2017 and 2018). About the study as a whole: The treated patients took part in an open-label pilot trial in which moderate-to-severe alopecia areata was treated with oral tofacitinib at 5 to 10 mg twice daily. High-throughput TCRbeta sequencing was used to examine T cell clonal expansion in alopecia areata in both the C3H/HeJ mouse model and human patients. Clonality in the scalp was compared among normal scalp (n=4), patchy alopecia areata scalp (n=8), and alopecia totalis/universalis scalp (n=8). The SALT score, which quantifies the percentage of affected scalp surface area, was used to measure disease severity in treated patients. RNA came from the PAXgene miRNA kit for fixed scalp, the miRNeasy kit for PBMCs, and the RNeasy kit for mouse skin. Human TCRbeta sequencing covered scalp tissue and sorted CD4+ and CD8+ peripheral blood T cells from patchy and totalis/universalis alopecia areata patients and healthy controls. immunoSEQ multiplex PCR using 35 Vbeta forward primers and 13 Jbeta reverse primers was used to amplify TCRbeta CDR3 regions. Patients received tofacitinib for 6 to 18 months and were then followed off drug for 6 months to check for delayed response and recurrence. Tofacitinib-treated patients had biopsies at baseline and at 4 and 24 weeks of treatment, with a later scalp biopsy in several patients.

Regarding this clone: This clone's antigen is unknown. Base qualities are not provided; no much larger clone lies one nucleotide away.

Library prep was done by the immunoSEQ multiplex PCR assay. RNA was extracted from all samples and reverse transcribed into cDNA, which served as template for TCR sequencing. SuperScript III was used for first-strand cDNA synthesis, primed with a 2:1 mix of oligo-dT and random hexamers. A synthetic immune receptor repertoire was used to gauge amplification bias, and whatever bias remained was removed computationally. The original methods were these. After raw reads were preprocessed to remove errors, the CDR3 was defined following IMGT conventions as running from the conserved cysteine to phenylalanine. Clonality was computed by normalizing Shannon entropy by log2 of the number of productive unique TCRs and subtracting the result from 1. CD4 or CD8 identity of scalp clones was inferred by cross-referencing scalp TCRbeta sequences with sorted blood CD4 and CD8 repertoires. The clones in this table, taken by TCRdb from immuneACCESS, are in-frame only. Not every clone is retained; where verified, under half of the shortfall comes from an unresolved V gene, and the cause of the rest is unknown. Clone size and V and J calls were adopted from that table, with D and trimming inferred from the DNA. The sample includes some 210,000 clones, with roughly 66% observed a single time. Of the sample, 1.2% falls within the top ten clones.

Overall study results and their limits: Many expanded lesional clones were found to persist in scalp and blood during tofacitinib treatment, and relapse after treatment cessation may be partly explained by this persistence. Unlike mouse skin, where gammadelta T cells dominate, normal human skin contains resident alphabeta T cells that get sequenced too, which complicates analysis of the scalp TCR repertoire. Compared with normal scalp, lesional scalp, particularly in alopecia totalis/universalis, had higher clonality and more expanded CD8+ clones, which suggests antigenic drive. Compared with mice, TCR sequences shared between patients were less clear, possibly partly because of HLA diversity across the patient population. Tofacitinib significantly decreased scalp clonality and the number of expanded CD8+ clones among the top 100 scalp clones. The treated cohort was small, with a single nonresponder, so links between baseline CD8+ expansion and response need larger studies.

CDR1 and CDR2, looked up from the germline V gene, are SQVTM and ANQGSEA. V sheds 7 bases and J sheds 5 bases, leaving 12 bases between their ends. The CDR3 holds 11 amino acids from the cysteine to the phenylalanine. Only the CDR3 portion is preserved as DNA: 33 bases, with reading frame beginning at the first base. The treatment or condition label, read with the paper, signifies: oral pan-JAK inhibitor, 5-10 mg twice daily. Lesional scalp punch biopsies and peripheral blood were obtained from alopecia areata patients. PBMCs were isolated by density centrifugation and stained for CD3, CD4 and CD8, and CD4+ and CD8+ T cells were sorted on a FACSAria.

Here the chain combines TRBV29-1 and TRBJ2-7; tentative D gene TRBD2, with 7 bases matching. The source was CD4+ T cells sorted from blood, collected between weeks 44 and 45, from a patient treated with tofacitinib. This receptor was taken from a human donor with alopecia areata. In nucleotides, the sequence is TGCAGCGCCGGGGGGCAGGACGAGCAGTACTTC. Its translation is CSAGGQDEQYF.